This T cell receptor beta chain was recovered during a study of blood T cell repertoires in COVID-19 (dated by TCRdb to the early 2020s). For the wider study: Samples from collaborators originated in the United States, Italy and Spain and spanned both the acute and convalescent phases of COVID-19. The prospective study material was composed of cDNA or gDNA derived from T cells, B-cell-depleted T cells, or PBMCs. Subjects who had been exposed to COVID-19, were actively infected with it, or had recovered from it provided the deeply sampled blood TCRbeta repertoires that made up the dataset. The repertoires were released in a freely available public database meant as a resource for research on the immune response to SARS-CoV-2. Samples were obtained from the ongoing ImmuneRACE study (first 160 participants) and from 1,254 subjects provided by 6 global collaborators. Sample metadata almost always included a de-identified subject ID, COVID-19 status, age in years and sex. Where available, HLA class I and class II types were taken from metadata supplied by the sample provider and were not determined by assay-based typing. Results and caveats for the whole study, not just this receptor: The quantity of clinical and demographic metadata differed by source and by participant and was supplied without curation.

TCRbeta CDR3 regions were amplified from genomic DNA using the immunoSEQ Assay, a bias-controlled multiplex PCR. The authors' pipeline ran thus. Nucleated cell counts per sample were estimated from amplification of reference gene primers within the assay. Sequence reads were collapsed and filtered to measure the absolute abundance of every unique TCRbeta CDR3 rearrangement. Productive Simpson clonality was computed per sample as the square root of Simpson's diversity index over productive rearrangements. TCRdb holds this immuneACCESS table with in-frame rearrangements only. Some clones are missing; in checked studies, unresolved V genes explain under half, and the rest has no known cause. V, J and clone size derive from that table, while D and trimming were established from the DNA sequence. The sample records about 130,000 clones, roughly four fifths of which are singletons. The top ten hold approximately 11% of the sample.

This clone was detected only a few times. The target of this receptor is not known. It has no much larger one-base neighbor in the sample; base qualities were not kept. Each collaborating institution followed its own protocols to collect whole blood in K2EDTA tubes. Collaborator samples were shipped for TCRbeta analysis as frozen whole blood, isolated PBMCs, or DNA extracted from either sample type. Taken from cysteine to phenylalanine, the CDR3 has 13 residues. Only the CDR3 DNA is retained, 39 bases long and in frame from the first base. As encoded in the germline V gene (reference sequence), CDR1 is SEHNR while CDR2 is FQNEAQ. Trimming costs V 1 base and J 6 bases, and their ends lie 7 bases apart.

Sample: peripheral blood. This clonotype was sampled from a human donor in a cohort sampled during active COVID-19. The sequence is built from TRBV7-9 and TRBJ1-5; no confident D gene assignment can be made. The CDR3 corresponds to CASSLGGSQPQHF. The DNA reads TGTGCCAGCAGCTTAGGAGGAAGTCAGCCCCAGCATTTT.